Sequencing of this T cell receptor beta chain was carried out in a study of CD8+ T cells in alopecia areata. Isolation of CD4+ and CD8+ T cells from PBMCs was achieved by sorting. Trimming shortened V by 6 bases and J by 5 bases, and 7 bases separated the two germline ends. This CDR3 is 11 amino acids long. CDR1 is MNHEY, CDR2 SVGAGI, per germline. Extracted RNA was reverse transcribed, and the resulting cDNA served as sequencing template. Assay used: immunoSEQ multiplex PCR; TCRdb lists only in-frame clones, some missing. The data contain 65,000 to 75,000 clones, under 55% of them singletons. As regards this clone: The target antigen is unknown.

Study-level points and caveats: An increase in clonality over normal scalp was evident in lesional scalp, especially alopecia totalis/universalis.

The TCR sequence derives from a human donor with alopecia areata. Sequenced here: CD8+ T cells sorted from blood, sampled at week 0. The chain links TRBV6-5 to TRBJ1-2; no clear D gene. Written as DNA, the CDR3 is TGTGCCAGCAGAATGAGTTATGGCTACACCTTC. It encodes CASRMSYGYTF.